The 16 T cell receptor beta chains presented below share a single source sample, sequenced in a study of cytomegalovirus exposure and HLA in healthy donors (dated by TCRdb to 2016 to 2017). Library preparation used the immunoSEQ multiplex PCR assay. The multiplex PCR relied on a mix of 60 forward primers for TCR Vbeta segments and 13 reverse primers for TCR Jbeta segments. TCRdb carries this immuneACCESS record with in-frame sequences only. Its versions omit some clonotypes, under half of them owing to an unresolved V gene in the studies checked, with the rest unexplained. The sample includes tens of thousands of clones, with about four fifths observed a single time. The ten largest account for 1.5% to 2% of the sample. Sample: PBMCs. The receptors derive from a man aged 40-49 years in good health and CMV-seronegative.

This clone turned up a few times. J is TRBJ2-1 and V is TRBV7-5; the D call in the table, TRBD2, was not verified against the DNA. TRBV7-5 is shown as a pseudogene. This CDR3 is built from 23 residues. The CDR3 region is CARSLKGAAQGLAEPNFYNEQFF. CDR3 sequence (DNA): TGTGCCAGAAGCTTAAAAGGCGCGGCACAGGGACTAGCGGAACCTAACTTCTACAATGAGCAGTTCTTC.

V usage is TRBV2 and J usage is TRBJ2-1, with 8 bases fitting TRBD2. Trimming at V came to 5 bases and at J to 3 bases, leaving 3 bases not matched to a gene. Per the germline V gene, CDR1 is SNHLY and CDR2 is FYNNEI. The CDR3 runs 14 residues. The CDR3 region is CASSLAGSYNEQFF. CDR3 bases: TGTGCCAGCAGTTTAGCGGGGAGCTACAATGAGCAGTTCTTC.

This clone was counted a single time. The chain links TRBV19 to TRBJ1-2; D perhaps matches TRBD1 (5 bases). Germline CDR1 reads LNHDA; CDR2 reads SQIVND (reference sequence). The CDR3 runs to 14 residues. Trimming pared 3 bases from V and 4 bases from J, leaving 12 bases between. CDR3 coding DNA: TGTGCCAGTAGTATCGGCGTAGGGGCCTATGGCTACACCTTC. This encodes CASSIGVGAYGYTF.

The chain joins TRBV4-2 to TRBJ2-5, with D perhaps matching TRBD2 (5 bases). This CDR3 is built from 15 residues. Germline CDR1 LGHNA, CDR2 YNFKEQ. Trimming took off 0 bases at V and 4 bases at J, with 12 bases between the two ends. The CDR3 region has the DNA TGTGCCAGCAGCCAAGATGGACGGGGTGGAGAGACCCAGTACTTC. Residues: CASSQDGRGGETQYF.

Notes on this clone: A read error may account for a junction end that differs from germline. The chain is built from TRBV18 and TRBJ2-2; a possible D gene is TRBD1 (6 bases). Germline V CDR1 and CDR2: KGHSH, LQKENI. The CDR3 is made up of 16 amino acids. CDR3 nucleotides: TGTGCCAGCTCAGCACCGGGACACAGAAGCACCGGGGAGCTGTTTTTT. Translating gives CASSAPGHRSTGELFF.

This chain joins TRBV5-1 and TRBJ1-3; 12 bases align to TRBD1. This CDR3 is built from 16 residues. CDR1 is SGHRS, CDR2 YFSETQ, per germline. V gave up 2 bases and J gave up 7 bases; unmatched junction bases: 7. The CDR3 loop reads CASSLGTGGDANTIYF. In DNA, the CDR3 is TGCGCCAGCAGCTTAGGGACAGGGGGCGATGCGAACACCATATATTTT.

The chain links TRBV6-5 to TRBJ2-7; D is unclear. V lost 0 bases and J 0 bases, leaving 12 bases between the germline ends. CDR1 is MNHEY, CDR2 SVGAGI, per germline. The CDR3 has 16 amino acids. This chain's CDR3 is CASSYSIGGVSYEQYF. The CDR3 DNA follows: TGTGCCAGCAGTTACTCGATCGGCGGTGTCTCCTACGAGCAGTACTTC.

This chain uses TRBV11-2 with TRBJ2-1; D ambiguous. This CDR3 is built from 12 residues. Germline V gene lookup returns CDR1 SGHAT and CDR2 FQNNGV. Trimming left V 5 bases short and J 10 bases short, with 12 bases between. The CDR3 DNA sequence: TGTGCCAGCAGCCAAGCTAGAGAAGAGCAGTTCTTC. This sequence encodes CASSQAREEQFF.

The chain links TRBV28 to TRBJ1-5, with TRBD1 as a possible D gene (6 bases). V shed 6 bases and J shed 5 bases, with 14 bases lying between them. The CDR3 runs to 14 residues. The germline V gene has CDR1 MDHEN and CDR2 SYDVKM. In nucleotides, the CDR3 is TGTGCCAGCAGCCCTACAGGGACCTATCAGCCCCAGCATTTT. Translating it yields CASSPTGTYQPQHF.

The chain recombines TRBV6-4 with TRBJ1-2; D uncertain. CDR3 length: 12 residues. Germline CDR1 MRHNA, CDR2 SNTAGT. Trimming took off 3 bases at V and 7 bases at J, with 9 bases between the two ends. The CDR3 DNA follows: TGTGCCAGCAGTGATTTGCAGGCTGGCTACACCTTC. Translating gives CASSDLQAGYTF.

The rearrangement links TRBV5-6 to TRBJ2-5; the D gene is possibly TRBD2 (5 bases). The CDR3 length is 16 residues. V was pared by 4 bases and J by 5 bases, with 21 bases between. Germline lookup yields CDR1 SGHDT and CDR2 YYEEEE. CDR3 nucleotides: TGTGCCAGCAGCGTTGGTTCGGACTGGGTTAGTGAGACCCAGTACTTC. Translation: CASSVGSDWVSETQYF. Using reference TRBV5-6 and TRBJ2-5 for the parts outside the CDR3, the full variable domain is DAGVTQSPTHLIKTRGQQVTLRCSPKSGHDTVSWYQQALGQGPQFIFQYYEEEERQRGNFPDRFSGHQFPNYSSELNVNALLLGDSALYLCASSVGSDWVSETQYFGPGTRLLVL.

This clone was detected only once. V usage is TRBV9 and J usage is TRBJ2-1, with 7 bases lining up with TRBD2. The V gene end was trimmed by 4 bases and the J gene end by 9 bases; junction bases not matched to a gene: 7. Germline lookup yields CDR1 SGDLS and CDR2 YYNGEE. The CDR3 has 13 amino acids. As DNA, the CDR3 is TGTGCCAGCAGCCCCCAGCCTAGCGGTGAGCAGTTCTTC. This translates into CASSPQPSGEQFF.

The chain is built from TRBV18 and TRBJ1-1; a possible D gene is TRBD1 (5 bases). Trimming took off 0 bases at V and 2 bases at J, with 10 bases between the two ends. This CDR3 comprises 15 residues. Germline assignment: CDR1 KGHSH and CDR2 LQKENI. CDR3 loop: CASSPPQGFNTEAFF. CDR3 bases: TGTGCCAGCTCACCACCGCAGGGTTTCAACACTGAAGCTTTCTTT. Filled out from reference TRBV18 and TRBJ1-1, the complete variable domain reads NAGVMQNPRHLVRRRGQEARLRCSPMKGHSHVYWYRQLPEEGLKFMVYLQKENIIDESGMPKERFSAEFPKEGPSILRIQQVVRGDSAAYFCASSPPQGFNTEAFFGQGTRLTVV.

The V and J genes are TRBV12-5 and TRBJ1-5; maybe TRBD1 (5 bases). CDR1 is LGHNT and CDR2 is FRNRAP in the germline V gene. This CDR3 is built from 14 residues. The V gene lost 3 bases and the J gene lost 6 bases, with 12 bases spanning the gap. CDR3 coding DNA: TGTGCTAGTGGTTTCGGACAAGGTGGTCAGCCCCAGCATTTT. Its translation is CASGFGQGGQPQHF.

The genes are TRBV27 and TRBJ2-6, with 7 positions matching TRBD1. This CDR3 is built from 16 residues. Trimming took 7 bases from V and 2 from J; bases not matched to a gene: 8. Germline CDR1 MNHEY, CDR2 SMNVEV (reference sequence). The CDR3 DNA reads TGTGCCAGCAAAAGGGGGCAGTTCACTGGGGCCAACGTCCTGACTTTC. Its protein is CASKRGQFTGANVLTF.

The genes are TRBV7-9 and TRBJ2-1, with TRBD2 as a possible D gene (6 bases). Trimming removed 6 bases at V and 6 bases at J, with 15 bases between. The V gene's germline CDR1 is SEHNR and CDR2 FQNEAQ (reference sequence). There are 14 residues in the CDR3. The CDR3 is CASRISGSTNEQFF. Written as DNA, the CDR3 is TGTGCCAGCAGGATTAGCGGATCAACCAATGAGCAGTTCTTC.